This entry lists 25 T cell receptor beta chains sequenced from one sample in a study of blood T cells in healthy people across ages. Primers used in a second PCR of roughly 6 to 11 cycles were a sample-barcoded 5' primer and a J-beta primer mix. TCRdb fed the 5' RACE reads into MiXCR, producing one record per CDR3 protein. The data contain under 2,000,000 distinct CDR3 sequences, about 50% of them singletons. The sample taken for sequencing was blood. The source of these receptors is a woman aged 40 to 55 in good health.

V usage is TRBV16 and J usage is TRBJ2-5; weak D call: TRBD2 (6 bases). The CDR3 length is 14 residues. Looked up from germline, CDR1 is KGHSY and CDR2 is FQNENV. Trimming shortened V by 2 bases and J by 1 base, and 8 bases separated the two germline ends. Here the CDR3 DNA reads TGTGCCAGCAGCCAAGGGGACTTCCAAGAGACCCAGTACTTC. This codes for CASSQGDFQETQYF.

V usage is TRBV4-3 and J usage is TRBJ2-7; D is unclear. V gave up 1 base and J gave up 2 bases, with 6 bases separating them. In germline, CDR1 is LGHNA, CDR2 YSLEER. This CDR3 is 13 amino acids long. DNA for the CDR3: TGCGCCAGCAGCCAAGGGTGGGCCTACGAGCAGTACTTC. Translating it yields CASSQGWAYEQYF.

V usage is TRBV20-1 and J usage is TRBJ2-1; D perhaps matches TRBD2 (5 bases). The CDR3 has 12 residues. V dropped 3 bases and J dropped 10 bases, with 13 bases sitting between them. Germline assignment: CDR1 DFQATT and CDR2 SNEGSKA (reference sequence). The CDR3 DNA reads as TGCAGTGCTAGGGAGGCCGTTTGCGAGCAGTTCTTC. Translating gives CSAREAVCEQFF.

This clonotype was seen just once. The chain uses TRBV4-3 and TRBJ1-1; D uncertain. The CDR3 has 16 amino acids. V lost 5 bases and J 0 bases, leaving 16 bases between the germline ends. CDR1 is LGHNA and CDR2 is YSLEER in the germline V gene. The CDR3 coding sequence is TGCGCCAGCAGCACCGGATACGGACTGCTGAACACTGAAGCTTTCTTT. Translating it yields CASSTGYGLLNTEAFF.

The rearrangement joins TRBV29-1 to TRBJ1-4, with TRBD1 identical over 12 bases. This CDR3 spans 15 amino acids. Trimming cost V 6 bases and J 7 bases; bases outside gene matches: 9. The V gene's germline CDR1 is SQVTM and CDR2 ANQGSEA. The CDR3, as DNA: TGCAGCGTGAGACCCGGGACAGGGGGCCGTGAAAAACTGTTTTTT. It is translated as CSVRPGTGGREKLFF.

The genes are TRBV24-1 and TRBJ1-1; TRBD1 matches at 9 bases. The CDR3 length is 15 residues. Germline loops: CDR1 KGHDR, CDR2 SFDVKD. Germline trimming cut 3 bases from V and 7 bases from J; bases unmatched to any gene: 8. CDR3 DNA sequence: TGTGCCACCAGTGATCCTTATACAGGGGGCAGTGAAGCTTTCTTT. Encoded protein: CATSDPYTGGSEAFF.

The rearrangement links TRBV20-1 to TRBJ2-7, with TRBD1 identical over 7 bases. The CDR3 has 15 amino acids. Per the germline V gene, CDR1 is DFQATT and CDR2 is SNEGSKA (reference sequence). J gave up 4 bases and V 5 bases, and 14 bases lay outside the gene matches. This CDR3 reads CSAPNPTGVEYEQYF. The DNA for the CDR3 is TGCAGTGCTCCTAACCCAACAGGGGTGGAGTACGAGCAGTACTTC.

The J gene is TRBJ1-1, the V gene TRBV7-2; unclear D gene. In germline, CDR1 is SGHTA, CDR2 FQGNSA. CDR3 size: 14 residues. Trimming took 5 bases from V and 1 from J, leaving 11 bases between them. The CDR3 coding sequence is TGTGCCAGCAGCCTACAGTGGCAGAACACTGAAGCTTTCTTT. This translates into CASSLQWQNTEAFF.

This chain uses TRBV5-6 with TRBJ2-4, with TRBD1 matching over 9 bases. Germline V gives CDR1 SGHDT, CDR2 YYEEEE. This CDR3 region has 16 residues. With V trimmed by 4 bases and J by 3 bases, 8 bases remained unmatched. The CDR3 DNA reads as TGTGCCAGCAGCCCCGGGGGACAGGGTGTCAAAAACATTCAGTACTTC. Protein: CASSPGGQGVKNIQYF.

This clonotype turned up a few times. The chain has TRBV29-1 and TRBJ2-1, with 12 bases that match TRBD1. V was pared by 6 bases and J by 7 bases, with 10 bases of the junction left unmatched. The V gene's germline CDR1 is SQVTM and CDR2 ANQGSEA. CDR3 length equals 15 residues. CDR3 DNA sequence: TGCAGCGTCGGCACCGGGACAGGGGGCCCAAATGAGCAGTTCTTC. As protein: CSVGTGTGGPNEQFF.

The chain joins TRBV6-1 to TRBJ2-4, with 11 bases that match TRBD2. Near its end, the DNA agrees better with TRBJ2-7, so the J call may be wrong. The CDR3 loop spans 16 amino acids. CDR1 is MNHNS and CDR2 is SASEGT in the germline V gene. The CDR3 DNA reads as TGTGCCAGCAGCGCCGCGGGACTAGCGGAATCCTACGAGCAGTACTTC. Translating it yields CASSAAGLAESYEQYF.

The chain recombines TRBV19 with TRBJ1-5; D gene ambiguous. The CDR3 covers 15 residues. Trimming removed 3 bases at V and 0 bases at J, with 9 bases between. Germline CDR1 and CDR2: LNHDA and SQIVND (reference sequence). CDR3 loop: CASSISLSSNQPQHF. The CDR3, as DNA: TGTGCCAGTAGTATTTCATTGAGTAGCAATCAGCCCCAGCATTTT.

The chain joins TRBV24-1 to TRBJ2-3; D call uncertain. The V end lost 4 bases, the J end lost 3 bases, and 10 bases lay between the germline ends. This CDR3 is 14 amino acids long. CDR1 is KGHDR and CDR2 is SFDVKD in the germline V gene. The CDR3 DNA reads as TGTGCCACCAGTGAGGATAGTATAACAGATACGCAGTATTTT. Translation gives CATSEDSITDTQYF.

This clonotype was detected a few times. As DNA, the CDR3 is TGCAGCGTTGTAGGCGGGGGAGAGAAAGGGGGGAAATACGGAGAGACCCAGTACTTC. This encodes CSVVGGGEKGGKYGETQYF. This chain uses TRBV29-1 with TRBJ2-7, with D tentatively TRBD2 (7 bases). The J call is uncertain, as TRBJ2-5 better fits the DNA end. In germline, CDR1 is SQVTM, CDR2 ANQGSEA. The CDR3 loop spans 19 amino acids.

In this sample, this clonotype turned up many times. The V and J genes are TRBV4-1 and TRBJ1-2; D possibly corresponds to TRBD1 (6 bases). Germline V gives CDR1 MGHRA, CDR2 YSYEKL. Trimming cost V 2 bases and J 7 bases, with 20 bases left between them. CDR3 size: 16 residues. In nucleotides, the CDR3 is TGCGCCAGCAGCCAAACCGAAAGGGGGAATGCTCGTGGCTACACCTTC. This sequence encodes CASSQTERGNARGYTF.

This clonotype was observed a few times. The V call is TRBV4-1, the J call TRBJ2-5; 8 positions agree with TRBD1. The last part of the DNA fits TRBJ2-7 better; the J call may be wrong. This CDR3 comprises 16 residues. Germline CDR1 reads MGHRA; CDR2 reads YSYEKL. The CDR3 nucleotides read TGCGCCAGCAGCCAAGATCTGTGGCAGGGGGCGGGCGAGCAGTACTTC. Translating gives CASSQDLWQGAGEQYF.

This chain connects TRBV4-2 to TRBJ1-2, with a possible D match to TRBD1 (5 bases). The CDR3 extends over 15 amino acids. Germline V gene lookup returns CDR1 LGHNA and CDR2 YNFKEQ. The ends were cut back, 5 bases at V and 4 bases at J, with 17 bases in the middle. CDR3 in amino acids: CASSGPPGLSYGYTF. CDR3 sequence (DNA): TGTGCCAGCAGCGGACCTCCGGGACTTAGCTATGGCTACACCTTC.

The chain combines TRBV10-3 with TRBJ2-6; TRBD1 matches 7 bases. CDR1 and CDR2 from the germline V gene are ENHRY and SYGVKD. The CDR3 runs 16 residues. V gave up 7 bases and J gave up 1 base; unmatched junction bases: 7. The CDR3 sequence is CAITPGTASGANVLTF. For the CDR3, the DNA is TGTGCCATCACTCCCGGGACAGCGTCTGGGGCCAACGTCCTGACTTTC.

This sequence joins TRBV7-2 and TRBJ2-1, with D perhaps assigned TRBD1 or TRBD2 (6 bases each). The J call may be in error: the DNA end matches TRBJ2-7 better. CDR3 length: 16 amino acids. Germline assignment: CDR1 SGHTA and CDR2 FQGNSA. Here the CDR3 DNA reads TGTGCCAGCAGCTTAGCGGTGGGGGGCTCCTACAATGAGCAGTACTTC. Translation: CASSLAVGGSYNEQYF.

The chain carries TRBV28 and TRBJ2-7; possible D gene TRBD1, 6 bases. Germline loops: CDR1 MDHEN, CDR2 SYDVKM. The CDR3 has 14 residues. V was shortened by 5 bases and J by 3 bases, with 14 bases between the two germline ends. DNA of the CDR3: TGTGCCAGCAGTGAGGTAACAGGGTACTACGAGCAGTACTTC. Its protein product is CASSEVTGYYEQYF.

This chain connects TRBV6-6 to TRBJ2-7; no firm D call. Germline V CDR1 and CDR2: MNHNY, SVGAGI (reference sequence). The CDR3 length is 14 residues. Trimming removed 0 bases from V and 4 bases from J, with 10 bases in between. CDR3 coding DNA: TGTGCCAGCAGTTACTCGAGATCGCGGTACGAGCAGTACTTC. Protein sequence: CASSYSRSRYEQYF.

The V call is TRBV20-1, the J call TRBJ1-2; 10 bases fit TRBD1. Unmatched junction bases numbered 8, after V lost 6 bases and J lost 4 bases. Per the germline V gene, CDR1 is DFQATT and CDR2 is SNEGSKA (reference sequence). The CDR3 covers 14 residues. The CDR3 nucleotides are TGCAGTGCCCGCTCCGGGACAGGGGTCTATGGCTACACCTTC. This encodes CSARSGTGVYGYTF.

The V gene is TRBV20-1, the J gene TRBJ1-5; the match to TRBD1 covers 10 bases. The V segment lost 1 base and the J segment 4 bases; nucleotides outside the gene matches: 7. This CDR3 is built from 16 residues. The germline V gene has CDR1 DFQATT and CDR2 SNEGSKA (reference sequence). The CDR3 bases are TGCAGTGCTAGAGGACAGGGGGCAGGGAATAATCAGCCCCAGCATTTT. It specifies CSARGQGAGNNQPQHF.

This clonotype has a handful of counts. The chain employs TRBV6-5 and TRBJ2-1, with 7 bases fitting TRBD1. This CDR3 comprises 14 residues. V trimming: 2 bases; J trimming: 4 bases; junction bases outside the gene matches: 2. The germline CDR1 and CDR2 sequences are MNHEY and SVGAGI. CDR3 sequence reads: CASSYKGQYNEQFF. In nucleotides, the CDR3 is TGTGCCAGCAGTTACAAGGGACAGTACAATGAGCAGTTCTTC.

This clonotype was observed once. Here the CDR3 DNA reads TGTGCCATCAGTGATAAAGGGCTGGAAGGGACTGAAGCTTTCTTT. Amino acid sequence: CAISDKGLEGTEAFF. This chain links TRBV10-3 with TRBJ1-1; D remains ambiguous. V dropped 3 bases and J dropped 5 bases, with 16 bases sitting between them. CDR3 length: 15 amino acids. From germline, CDR1 is ENHRY and CDR2 SYGVKD.